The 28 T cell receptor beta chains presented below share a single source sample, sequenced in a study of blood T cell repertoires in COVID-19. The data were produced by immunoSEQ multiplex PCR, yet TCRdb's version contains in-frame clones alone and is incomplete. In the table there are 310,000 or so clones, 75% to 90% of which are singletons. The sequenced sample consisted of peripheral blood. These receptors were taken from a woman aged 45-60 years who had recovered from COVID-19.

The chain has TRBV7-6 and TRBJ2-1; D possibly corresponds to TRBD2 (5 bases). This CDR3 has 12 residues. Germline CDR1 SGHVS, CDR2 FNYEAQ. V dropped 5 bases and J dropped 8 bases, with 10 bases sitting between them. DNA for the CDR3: TGTGCCAGCAGCCCGGACGGGGATGAGCAGTTCTTC. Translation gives CASSPDGDEQFF.

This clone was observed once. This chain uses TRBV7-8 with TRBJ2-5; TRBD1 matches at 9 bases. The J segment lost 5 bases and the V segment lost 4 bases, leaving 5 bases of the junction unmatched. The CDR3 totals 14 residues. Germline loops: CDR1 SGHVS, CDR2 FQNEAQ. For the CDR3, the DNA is TGTGCCAGCAGCTCACAGGGGGCAGGGGAGACCCAGTACTTC. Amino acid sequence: CASSSQGAGETQYF.

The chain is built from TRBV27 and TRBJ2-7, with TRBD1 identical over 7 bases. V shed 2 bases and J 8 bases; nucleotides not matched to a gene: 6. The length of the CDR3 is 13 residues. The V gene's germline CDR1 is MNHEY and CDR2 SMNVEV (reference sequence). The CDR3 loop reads CASSLQDRRKQYF. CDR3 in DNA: TGTGCCAGCAGTTTACAGGACAGGCGAAAGCAGTACTTC.

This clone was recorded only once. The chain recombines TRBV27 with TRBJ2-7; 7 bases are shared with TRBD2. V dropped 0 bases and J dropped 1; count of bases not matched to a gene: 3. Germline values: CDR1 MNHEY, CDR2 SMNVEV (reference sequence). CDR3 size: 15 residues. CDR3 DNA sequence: TGTGCCAGCAGTTTATCTGCGGGGGTTTCCTACGAGCAGTACTTC. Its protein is CASSLSAGVSYEQYF.

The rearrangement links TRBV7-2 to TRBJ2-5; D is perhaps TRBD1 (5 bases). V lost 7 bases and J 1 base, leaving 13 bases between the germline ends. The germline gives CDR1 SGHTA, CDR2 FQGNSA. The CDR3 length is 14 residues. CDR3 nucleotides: TGTGCCAGCACCCCAGGGAATAGCCAAGAGACCCAGTACTTC. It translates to CASTPGNSQETQYF.

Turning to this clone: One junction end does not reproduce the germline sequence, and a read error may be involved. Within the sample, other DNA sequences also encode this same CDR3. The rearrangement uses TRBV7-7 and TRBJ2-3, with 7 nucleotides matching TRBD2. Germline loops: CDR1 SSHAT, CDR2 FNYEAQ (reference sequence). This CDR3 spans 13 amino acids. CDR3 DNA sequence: TGTGCTAGCAGTCGGGACTACACAGATACGCAGTATTTT. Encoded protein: CASSRDYTDTQYF.

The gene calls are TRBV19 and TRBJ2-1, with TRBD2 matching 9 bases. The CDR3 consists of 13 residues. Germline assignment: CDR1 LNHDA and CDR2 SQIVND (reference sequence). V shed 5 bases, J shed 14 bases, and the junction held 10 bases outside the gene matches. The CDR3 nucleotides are TGTGCCAGTAGTGGCGTAGCGGGAGTCGGGGAGTTCTTC. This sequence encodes CASSGVAGVGEFF.

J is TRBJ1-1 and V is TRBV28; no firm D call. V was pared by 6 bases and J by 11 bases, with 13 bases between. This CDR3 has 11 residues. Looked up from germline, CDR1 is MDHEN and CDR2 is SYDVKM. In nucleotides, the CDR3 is TGTGCCAGCAGCTATCAGGTGGTGGCTTTCTTT. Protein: CASSYQVVAFF.

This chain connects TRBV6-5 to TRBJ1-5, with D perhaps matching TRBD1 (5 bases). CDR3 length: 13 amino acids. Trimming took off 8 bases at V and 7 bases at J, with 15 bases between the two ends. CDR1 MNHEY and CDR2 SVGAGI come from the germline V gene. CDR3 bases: TGTGCCAGCGGGCGGGGGAAGGGACAGCCCCAGCATTTT. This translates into CASGRGKGQPQHF.

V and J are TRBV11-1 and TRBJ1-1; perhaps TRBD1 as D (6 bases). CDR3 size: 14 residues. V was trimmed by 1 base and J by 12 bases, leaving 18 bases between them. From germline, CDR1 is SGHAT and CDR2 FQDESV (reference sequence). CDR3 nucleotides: TGTGCCAGCAGCTTAGAGTTTCGAGGACAGAAGACTTTCTTT. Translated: CASSLEFRGQKTFF.

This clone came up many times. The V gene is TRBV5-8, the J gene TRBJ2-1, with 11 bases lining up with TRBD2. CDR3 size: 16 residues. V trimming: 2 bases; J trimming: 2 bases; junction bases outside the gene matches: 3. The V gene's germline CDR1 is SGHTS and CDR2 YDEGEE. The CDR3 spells CASSFYSGRAYNEQFF. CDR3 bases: TGTGCCAGCAGCTTCTATAGCGGGAGGGCCTACAATGAGCAGTTCTTC.

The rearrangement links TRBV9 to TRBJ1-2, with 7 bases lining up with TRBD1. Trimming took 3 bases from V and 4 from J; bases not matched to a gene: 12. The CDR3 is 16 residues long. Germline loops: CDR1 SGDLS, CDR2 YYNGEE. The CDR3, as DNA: TGTGCCAGCAGCGGTAAGGGGGCAGCGACTTCCTATGGCTACACCTTC. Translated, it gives CASSGKGAATSYGYTF.

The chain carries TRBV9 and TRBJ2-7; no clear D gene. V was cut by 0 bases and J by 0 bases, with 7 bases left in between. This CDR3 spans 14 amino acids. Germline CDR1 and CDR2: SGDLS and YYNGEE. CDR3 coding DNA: TGTGCCAGCAGCGTAGGTTCCAGCTCCTACGAGCAGTACTTC. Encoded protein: CASSVGSSSYEQYF.

The CDR3 is CASSLGSGDFF. CDR3 sequence (DNA): TGTGCCAGCAGCTTAGGATCGGGGGATTTCTTT. J is TRBJ1-1 and V is TRBV11-2, with D maybe TRBD1 (5 bases). CDR1 and CDR2 (germline): SGHAT, FQNNGV. V lost 1 base to trimming and J lost 13 bases, with 10 bases between them. The CDR3 loop spans 11 amino acids.

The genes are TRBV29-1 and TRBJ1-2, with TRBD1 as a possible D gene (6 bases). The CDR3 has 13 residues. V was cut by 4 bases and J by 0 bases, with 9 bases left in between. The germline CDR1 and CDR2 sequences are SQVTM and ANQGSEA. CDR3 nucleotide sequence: TGCAGCGTTGGGACAGCAGCTAACTATGGCTACACCTTC. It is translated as CSVGTAANYGYTF.

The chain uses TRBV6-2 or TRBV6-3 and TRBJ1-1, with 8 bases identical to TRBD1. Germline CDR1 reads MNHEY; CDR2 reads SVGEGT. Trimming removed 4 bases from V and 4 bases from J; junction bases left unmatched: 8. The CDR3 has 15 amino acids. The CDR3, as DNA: TGTGCCAGCAGTTCCCTCAGGGGGCACAGCACTGAAGCTTTCTTT. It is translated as CASSSLRGHSTEAFF.

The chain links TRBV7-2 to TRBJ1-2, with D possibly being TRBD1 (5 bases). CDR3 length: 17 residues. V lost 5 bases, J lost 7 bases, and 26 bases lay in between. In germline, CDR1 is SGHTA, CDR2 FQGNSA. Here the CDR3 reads CASSPPRGGEGGSGYTF. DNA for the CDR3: TGTGCCAGCAGCCCTCCTCGGGGAGGGGAAGGAGGCTCTGGCTACACCTTC.

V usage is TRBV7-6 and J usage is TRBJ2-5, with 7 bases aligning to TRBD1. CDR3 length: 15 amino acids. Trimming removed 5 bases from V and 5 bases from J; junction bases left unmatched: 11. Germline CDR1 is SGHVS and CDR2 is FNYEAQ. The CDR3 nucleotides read TGTGCCAGCAGCCCCGACAGGGTGAAGGGCGAGACCCAGTACTTC. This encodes CASSPDRVKGETQYF. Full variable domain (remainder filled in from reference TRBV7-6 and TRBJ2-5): GAGVSQSPRYKVTKRGQDVALRCDPISGHVSLYWYRQALGQGPEFLTYFNYEAQQDKSGLPNDRFSAERPEGSISTLTIQRTEQRDSAMYRCASSPDRVKGETQYFGPGTRLLVL.

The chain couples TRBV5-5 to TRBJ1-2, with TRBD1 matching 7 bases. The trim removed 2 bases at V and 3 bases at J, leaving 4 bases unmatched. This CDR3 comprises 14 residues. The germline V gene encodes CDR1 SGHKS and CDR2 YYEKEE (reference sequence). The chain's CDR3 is CASSFVGTDYGYTF. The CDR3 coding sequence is TGTGCCAGCAGCTTCGTCGGGACAGACTATGGCTACACCTTC.

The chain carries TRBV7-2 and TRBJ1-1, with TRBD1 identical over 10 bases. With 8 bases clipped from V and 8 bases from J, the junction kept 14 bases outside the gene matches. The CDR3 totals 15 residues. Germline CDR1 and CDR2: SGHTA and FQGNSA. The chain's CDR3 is CASSLKGPTGGEAFF. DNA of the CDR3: TGTGCCAGCTCACTAAAAGGACCGACAGGGGGCGAAGCTTTCTTT.

The CDR3 loop reads CASSLGQANYGYTF. The CDR3 nucleotides are TGTGCCAGCAGCTTAGGACAGGCTAACTATGGCTACACCTTC. The chain carries TRBV7-8 and TRBJ1-2; tentative D call: TRBD1 (6 bases). CDR1 is SGHVS, CDR2 FQNEAQ, per germline. This CDR3 spans 14 amino acids. The V gene lost 1 base and the J gene lost 0 bases, with 6 bases spanning the gap. The whole variable domain, filled in from reference TRBV7-8 and TRBJ1-2, reads GAGVSQSPRYKVAKRGQDVALRCDPISGHVSLFWYQQALGQGPEFLTYFQNEAQLDKSGLPSDRFFAERPEGSVSTLKIQRTQQEDSAVYLCASSLGQANYGYTFGSGTRLTVV.

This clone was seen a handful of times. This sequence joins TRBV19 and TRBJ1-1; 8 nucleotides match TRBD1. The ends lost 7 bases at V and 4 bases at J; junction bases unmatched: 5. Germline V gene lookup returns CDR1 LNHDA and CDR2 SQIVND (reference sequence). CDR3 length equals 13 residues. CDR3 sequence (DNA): TGTGCCAGTAAGACCGGGACAGGCACTGAAGCTTTCTTT. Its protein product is CASKTGTGTEAFF. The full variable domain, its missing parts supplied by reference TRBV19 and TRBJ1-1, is DGGITQSPKYLFRKEGQNVTLSCEQNLNHDAMYWYRQDPGQGLRLIYYSQIVNDFQKGDIAEGYSVSREKKESFPLTVTSAQKNPTAFYLCASKTGTGTEAFFGQGTRLTVV.

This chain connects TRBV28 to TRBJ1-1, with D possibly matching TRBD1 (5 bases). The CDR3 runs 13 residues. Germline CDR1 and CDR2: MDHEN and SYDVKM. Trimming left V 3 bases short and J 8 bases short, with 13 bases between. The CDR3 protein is CASSFPIGAEAFF. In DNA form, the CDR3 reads TGTGCCAGCAGTTTCCCTATAGGGGCGGAAGCTTTCTTT.

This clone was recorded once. Here the CDR3 DNA reads TGTGCCACCTCACCAGACAGGGGTAGTGGAATCAACACTGAAGCTTTCTTT. This translates into CATSPDRGSGINTEAFF. This chain joins TRBV10-3 and TRBJ1-1; TRBD1 aligns across 8 bases. This CDR3 region has 17 residues. Trimming cost V 10 bases and J 2 bases; bases outside gene matches: 18. Germline CDR1 ENHRY, CDR2 SYGVKD.

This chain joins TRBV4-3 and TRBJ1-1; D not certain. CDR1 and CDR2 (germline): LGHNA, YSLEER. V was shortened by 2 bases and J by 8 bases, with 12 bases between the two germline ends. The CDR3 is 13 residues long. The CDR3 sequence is CASSQSTGREAFF. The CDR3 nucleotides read TGCGCCAGCAGCCAATCTACCGGGAGAGAAGCTTTCTTT.

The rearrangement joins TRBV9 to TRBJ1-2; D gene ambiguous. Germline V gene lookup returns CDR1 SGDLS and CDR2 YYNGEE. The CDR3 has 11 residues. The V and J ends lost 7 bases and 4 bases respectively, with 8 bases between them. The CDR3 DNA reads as TGTGCCAGCTCGAACACCTATGGCTACACCTTC. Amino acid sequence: CASSNTYGYTF.

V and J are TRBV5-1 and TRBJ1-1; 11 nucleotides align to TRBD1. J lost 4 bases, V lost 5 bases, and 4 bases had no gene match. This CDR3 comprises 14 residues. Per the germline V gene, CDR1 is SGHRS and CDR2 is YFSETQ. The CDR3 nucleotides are TGCGCCAGCAGAAAGGGGACAGGGGGCACTGAAGCTTTCTTT. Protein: CASRKGTGGTEAFF.

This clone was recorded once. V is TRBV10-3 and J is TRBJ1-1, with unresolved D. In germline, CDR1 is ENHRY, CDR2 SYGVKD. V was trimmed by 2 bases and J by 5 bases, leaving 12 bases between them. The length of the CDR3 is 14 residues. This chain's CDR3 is CAISEPAGRTEAFF. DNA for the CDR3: TGTGCCATCAGTGAGCCGGCAGGTAGAACTGAAGCTTTCTTT.